This T cell receptor beta chain is from a study of a mutant IDH1 vaccine in newly diagnosed glioma (dated by TCRdb to the early 2020s). Notes on the research overall: The roughly 34 treated patients were approximately 62% male and around 40% female, with a mean age of roughly 42 years. Before enrollment, most patients had been given radiochemotherapy with temozolomide as standard therapy, while the rest had received either radiotherapy alone or temozolomide alone. Peripheral blood was collected at six visits: V03 (baseline), V05, V07, V10, V12 and V13. For exploratory analyses, longitudinal TCRB deep sequencing was carried out in 25 treated patients wherever samples were available.

The library came from the immunoSEQ multiplex PCR assay. Rearranged TCR beta chain sequences were amplified using the hsTCRB Kit according to the manufacturer's protocol. An Illumina MiSeq was used to sequence the TCRB libraries. Turning to the authors' computational methods: The kit vendor's proprietary platform handled demultiplexing, trimming and gene mapping. TCRdb took this table from immuneACCESS and kept in-frame rearrangements with V and J called. Such tables lack part of the clones; where checked against another copy, unresolved V genes explain under half of the gap, and the rest is unexplained. Clone size and the V and J calls come from that table; the DNA yielded D and trimming. The table for this sample lists 85,000 to 100,000 clones; about four fifths of them were counted only once. 6% to 9.5% of the sample is taken by the ten largest. In the paper's terms, the time point label means: baseline, week 1 (first vaccination visit). The treatment or condition label corresponds to: pre-vaccination baseline after standard-of-care therapy. All donors had newly diagnosed IDH1-mutant astrocytomas of WHO grade 3 or 4 that showed loss of nuclear ATRX. The samples were drawn from NOA16, a multicentre, single-arm, open-label phase I trial in Germany that tested a mutant IDH1 peptide vaccine in humans for the first time. Visit V03 blood draws served as the baseline sample for immunogenicity testing. Genomic DNA for TCRB sequencing was extracted from EDTA blood using the DNeasy Blood and Tissue Kit.

This clone was seen just once. What antigen it recognizes has not been identified. No much larger clone is present one base from it, and per-base qualities are unavailable. CDR1 is given as KGHSH and CDR2 as LQKENI, both from the germline V gene. The germline ends are 7 bases apart after V is trimmed by 2 bases and J by 3 bases. Its CDR3 holds 14 amino acids, cysteine through phenylalanine. The retained sequence is limited to the CDR3, 42 bases, with the frame set at the first base. On the study overall, not on this receptor specifically: Immune responses induced by the vaccine were seen in roughly 95% of patients across multiple MHC alleles. PBMC samples for TCRB deep sequencing were selected based on availability. According to the authors, sample limitations meant that analyses of patient blood samples could not be reproduced. Pseudoprogression appeared unrelated to alterations in the top peripheral T cell clonotypes detected by TCRB sequencing.

The source material was PBMCs, sampled from a glioma patient treated with radiotherapy, temozolomide or both. This receptor chain uses TRBV18 and TRBJ1-4; no D gene call is confident. The sequence derives from a woman aged 45-60 years with glioma. The CDR3 is CASSPGMANEKLFF. The nucleotide sequence is TGTGCCAGCTCACCAGGGATGGCTAATGAAAAACTGTTTTTT.